The 18 T cell receptor beta chains listed next were all sequenced from one sample in a study of blood T cell repertoires in COVID-19. The protocol was immunoSEQ multiplex PCR, while the TCRdb copy is restricted to in-frame clones and leaves out a portion. The sample has approximately 400,000 clones; about 91% are singletons. Sequencing was done on a sample of peripheral blood. The receptors were sampled from a woman aged 50 to 60 with COVID-19, enrolled during active disease.

This chain uses TRBV7-9 with TRBJ2-2; the D gene is possibly TRBD1 (5 bases). Trimming shortened V by 6 bases and J by 3 bases, and 17 bases separated the two germline ends. Germline-derived CDR1 and CDR2 are SEHNR and FQNEAQ (reference sequence). The CDR3 is 16 amino acids. CDR3 residues: CASRPVREGDTGELFF. Written as DNA, the CDR3 is TGTGCCAGCAGGCCCGTCCGCGAAGGGGACACCGGGGAGCTGTTTTTT. Full variable domain (rest looked up from reference TRBV7-9 and TRBJ2-2): DTGVSQNPRHKITKRGQNVTFRCDPISEHNRLYWYRQTLGQGPEFLTYFQNEAQLEKSRLLSDRFSAERPKGSFSTLEIQRTEQGDSAMYLCASRPVREGDTGELFFGEGSRLTVL.

This chain uses TRBV7-9 with TRBJ2-1; possible D gene TRBD2, 5 bases. Trimming removed 1 base at V and 12 bases at J, with 7 bases between. This CDR3 has 11 residues. Per the germline V gene, CDR1 is SEHNR and CDR2 is FQNEAQ (reference sequence). The CDR3 loop reads CASSLGRAQFF. The CDR3 nucleotides are TGTGCCAGCAGCTTAGGGCGGGCGCAGTTCTTC.

V gene TRBV5-1 combines with J gene TRBJ2-1; D uncertain. This CDR3 comprises 13 residues. V was trimmed by 4 bases and J by 6 bases, leaving 11 bases between them. Per the germline V gene, CDR1 is SGHRS and CDR2 is YFSETQ. This CDR3 reads CASSPVLGNEQFF. CDR3 nucleotide sequence: TGCGCCAGCAGCCCGGTTCTTGGCAATGAGCAGTTCTTC.

For the CDR3, the DNA is TGTGCCAGCAGCGCAGGACAGAACACCGGGGAGCTGTTTTTT. It is translated as CASSAGQNTGELFF. The chain has TRBV9 and TRBJ2-2; TRBD1 is a possible D gene (5 bases). V was trimmed by 3 bases and J by 1 base, leaving 7 bases between them. This CDR3 is 14 amino acids long. Germline CDR1 is SGDLS and CDR2 is YYNGEE.

The chain is built from TRBV19 and TRBJ1-6; no definite D call. The CDR3 loop spans 14 amino acids. Germline V gene data show CDR1 as LNHDA and CDR2 as SQIVND (reference sequence). The V gene lost 6 bases and the J gene lost 5 bases, with 11 bases spanning the gap. The CDR3 DNA sequence: TGTGCCAGTAGGAGACTCGAGCATAATTCACCCCTCCACTTT. Translated: CASRRLEHNSPLHF.

The CDR3 spells CASSLVAGDSNQPQHF. Here the CDR3 DNA reads TGCGCCAGCAGCTTGGTGGCGGGGGATAGCAATCAGCCCCAGCATTTT. The chain uses TRBV5-1 and TRBJ1-5, with TRBD1 as a possible D gene (5 bases). The CDR3 consists of 16 residues. V was shortened by 0 bases and J by 0 bases, with 10 bases between the two germline ends. CDR1 and CDR2 (germline): SGHRS, YFSETQ.

The chain has TRBV7-9 and TRBJ1-5, with a possible D match to TRBD1 (6 bases). V lost 5 bases to trimming and J lost 0 bases, with 11 bases between them. From germline, CDR1 is SEHNR and CDR2 FQNEAQ (reference sequence). This CDR3 has 15 amino acids. The CDR3, as DNA: TGTGCCAGCAGCGAAGGACAGTTTAGCAATCAGCCCCAGCATTTT. Translation: CASSEGQFSNQPQHF. Variable domain in full (rest from reference TRBV7-9 and TRBJ1-5): DTGVSQNPRHKITKRGQNVTFRCDPISEHNRLYWYRQTLGQGPEFLTYFQNEAQLEKSRLLSDRFSAERPKGSFSTLEIQRTEQGDSAMYLCASSEGQFSNQPQHFGDGTRLSIL.

V and J are TRBV5-1 and TRBJ1-6; 7 bases are a match to TRBD1. Trimming took 10 bases from V and 7 from J; bases not matched to a gene: 8. CDR3 length: 13 residues. Germline-derived CDR1 and CDR2 are SGHRS and YFSETQ. The CDR3 DNA reads as TGCGCCTGCCGTCCGGGACAGAATTCACCCCTCCACTTT. Its protein product is CACRPGQNSPLHF.

Only a few counts were recorded for this clone. The rearrangement uses TRBV11-2 and TRBJ1-3, with 8 bases aligning to TRBD1. The CDR3 has 16 amino acids. Per germline, CDR1 SGHAT and CDR2 FQNNGV. The trim removed 2 bases at V and 6 bases at J, leaving 9 bases unmatched. CDR3 nucleotides: TGTGCCAGCAGCTTATCAATGAGGACAGGGTCAAACACCATATATTTT. Encoded protein: CASSLSMRTGSNTIYF.

CDR3 region: CASSVGHGDTIYF. CDR3 nucleotide sequence: TGTGCCAGCAGCGTCGGCCACGGGGACACCATATATTTT. This chain uses TRBV9 with TRBJ1-3; D unresolved. Trimming removed 2 bases at V and 8 bases at J, with 11 bases between. This CDR3 has 13 residues. CDR1 is SGDLS and CDR2 is YYNGEE in the germline V gene. The full variable domain, with the rest looked up from reference TRBV9 and TRBJ1-3, is DSGVTQTPKHLITATGQRVTLRCSPRSGDLSVYWYQQSLDQGLQFLIQYYNGEERAKGNILERFSAQQFPDLHSELNLSSLELGDSALYFCASSVGHGDTIYFGEGSWLTVV.

This sequence joins TRBV29-1 and TRBJ1-2; possible D gene TRBD1, 6 bases. The CDR3 length is 11 residues. Germline V gene data show CDR1 as SQVTM and CDR2 as ANQGSEA. V was pared by 5 bases and J by 8 bases, with 12 bases between. The CDR3 protein is CSVYRDGGYTF. The CDR3 bases are TGCAGCGTTTACAGGGATGGAGGCTACACCTTC.

J is TRBJ1-1 and V is TRBV29-1; the D is unclear. The CDR3 contains 11 residues. Germline assignment: CDR1 SQVTM and CDR2 ANQGSEA. Trimming stripped 6 bases from V and 7 bases from J, with 12 bases between. The CDR3 coding sequence is TGCAGCGTCGGGGATTCGGATGAAGCTTTCTTT. It codes for CSVGDSDEAFF.

The V call is TRBV4-2, the J call TRBJ2-4; D ambiguous. V was clipped by 1 base and J by 8 bases, with 12 bases between them. The germline V gene has CDR1 LGHNA and CDR2 YNFKEQ. The length of the CDR3 is 14 residues. The CDR3, as DNA: TGTGCCAGCAGCCAAGTTACGGAGAACGACATTCAGTACTTC. Protein sequence: CASSQVTENDIQYF.

The chain recombines TRBV30 with TRBJ1-3; no clear D. Germline CDR1 and CDR2: GTSNPN and SVGIG (reference sequence). The V gene lost 2 bases and the J gene lost 0 bases, with 8 bases spanning the gap. The CDR3 is 14 residues long. The CDR3 DNA follows: TGTGCCTGGAGTATCGGGTCCTCTGGAAACACCATATATTTT. Protein sequence: CAWSIGSSGNTIYF. The variable domain in full, completed from reference TRBV30 and TRBJ1-3, reads SQTIHQWPATLVQPVGSPLSLECTVEGTSNPNLYWYRQAAGRGLQLLFYSVGIGQISSEVPQNLSASRPQDRQFILSSKKLLLSDSGFYLCAWSIGSSGNTIYFGEGSWLTVV.

The V gene is TRBV18, the J gene TRBJ1-2; TRBD1 matches at 8 bases. The CDR3 runs to 17 residues. In germline, CDR1 is KGHSH, CDR2 LQKENI. Trimming removed 3 bases from V and 4 bases from J; junction bases left unmatched: 13. This CDR3 is CASSPDRSGGVGYGYTF. As DNA, the CDR3 is TGTGCCAGCTCACCGGACAGGTCAGGGGGCGTCGGCTATGGCTACACCTTC.

J is TRBJ1-3 and V is TRBV11-3; 8 bases agree with TRBD1. Germline V gene data show CDR1 as SGHNT and CDR2 as YENEEA. There are 17 residues in the CDR3. V lost 5 bases to trimming and J lost 4 bases; unmatched junction nucleotides: 13. The CDR3, as DNA: TGTGCCAGCAGCCACCGAGGACAGGGATTGGTGGGAAACACCATATATTTT. It is translated as CASSHRGQGLVGNTIYF.

A few counts support this clone. The chain carries TRBV5-1 and TRBJ1-1; the D is unclear. From germline, CDR1 is SGHRS and CDR2 YFSETQ. Between the trimmed V and J ends, which lost 0 bases and 4 bases, there was a span of 10 bases. CDR3 length: 14 residues. As DNA, the CDR3 is TGCGCCAGCAGCTTGGTTCCCCCGAGCACTGAAGCTTTCTTT. Encoded protein: CASSLVPPSTEAFF.

The chain combines TRBV5-8 with TRBJ1-1; no clear D. V shed 4 bases and J shed 8 bases, with 12 bases lying between them. The CDR3 sequence is 12 residues long. Germline V gene data show CDR1 as SGHTS and CDR2 as YDEGEE. In DNA, the CDR3 is TGTGCCAGCAGCCCCTTAATATCCGAAGCTTTCTTT. Protein sequence: CASSPLISEAFF.